These 9 T cell receptor beta chains originate from one sample sequenced in a study of blood T cell repertoires in COVID-19. Profiled with immunoSEQ multiplex PCR; TCRdb holds only in-frame clones, not every one. The data hold approximately 150,000 clones, with about 80% observed a single time. The source material was PBMCs or T cells enriched from blood (not recorded which). The receptors stem from a woman in her sixties or seventies in a cohort exposed to, infected with or recovered from COVID-19 (not recorded which).

V is TRBV27 and J is TRBJ2-2; D might be TRBD2 (7 bases). Trimming shortened V by 5 bases and J by 3 bases, and 16 bases separated the two germline ends. Germline V lookup: CDR1 MNHEY, CDR2 SMNVEV (reference sequence). The CDR3 has 16 amino acids. The CDR3 protein is CASSATRGGHTGELFF. Written as DNA, the CDR3 is TGTGCCAGCAGTGCGACTAGGGGGGGTCACACCGGGGAGCTGTTTTTT.

This chain links TRBV20-1 with TRBJ2-7; TRBD2 agrees at 10 bases. This CDR3 spans 16 amino acids. Trimming cost V 3 bases and J 3 bases; bases outside gene matches: 11. CDR1 is DFQATT and CDR2 is SNEGSKA in the germline V gene (reference sequence). For the CDR3, the DNA is TGCAGTGCTAGTATTCCCCTAGCGGGAGCTGGCTACGAGCAGTACTTC. It is translated as CSASIPLAGAGYEQYF.

The J gene is TRBJ2-1, the V gene TRBV6-5, with no clear D. Per the germline V gene, CDR1 is MNHEY and CDR2 is SVGAGI. V lost 6 bases, J lost 4 bases, and 10 bases lay in between. This CDR3 region has 13 residues. CDR3 in amino acids: CASRYDTYNEQFF. CDR3 in DNA: TGTGCCAGCAGATACGACACGTACAATGAGCAGTTCTTC.

This clone showed up just once. The gene calls are TRBV9 and TRBJ2-5, with a possible D match to TRBD2 (6 bases). This CDR3 is built from 13 residues. The ends were cut back, 4 bases at V and 4 bases at J, with 11 bases in the middle. Germline V CDR1 and CDR2: SGDLS, YYNGEE. The CDR3 DNA reads as TGTGCCAGCAGCCGGGGGTTTGGAGAGACCCAGTACTTC. It is translated as CASSRGFGETQYF.

CDR3 in amino acids: CASSLPLPAKNIQYF. CDR3 in DNA: TGTGCCAGCAGCTTACCGCTACCAGCCAAAAACATTCAGTACTTC. The chain recombines TRBV7-9 with TRBJ2-4; the D is unclear. CDR1 and CDR2 from the germline V gene are SEHNR and FQNEAQ (reference sequence). The V end was cut by 2 bases, the J end by 0 bases, with 8 bases between. The CDR3 spans 15 residues. Full variable domain (rest looked up from reference TRBV7-9 and TRBJ2-4): DTGVSQNPRHKITKRGQNVTFRCDPISEHNRLYWYRQTLGQGPEFLTYFQNEAQLEKSRLLSDRFSAERPKGSFSTLEIQRTEQGDSAMYLCASSLPLPAKNIQYFGAGTRLSVL.

This clone has only a few counts. V is TRBV7-2 and J is TRBJ2-1, with 10 nucleotides matching TRBD2. CDR3 length equals 13 residues. V lost 6 bases and J lost 10; bases outside the gene matches: 6. CDR1 SGHTA and CDR2 FQGNSA come from the germline V gene. The CDR3 sequence: CASSTSGTGEQFF. The CDR3 DNA is TGTGCCAGCAGTACTAGCGGGACGGGCGAGCAGTTCTTC.

This clone was detected a few times. The chain uses TRBV9 and TRBJ1-3; D ambiguous. The CDR3 loop spans 14 amino acids. V lost 0 bases, J lost 8 bases, and 12 bases lay in between. Per germline, CDR1 SGDLS and CDR2 YYNGEE. The CDR3 coding sequence is TGTGCCAGCAGCGTAGAACTAGGGATGGACACCATATATTTT. This encodes CASSVELGMDTIYF.

The chain couples TRBV28 to TRBJ2-1; 7 positions match TRBD2. The germline V gene has CDR1 MDHEN and CDR2 SYDVKM. The CDR3 covers 15 residues. The ends lost 8 bases at V and 5 bases at J; junction bases unmatched: 12. CDR3 residues: CASRRGGSPNNEQFF. The CDR3 DNA reads TGTGCCAGCCGGAGGGGCGGGAGTCCCAACAATGAGCAGTTCTTC.

The gene calls are TRBV20-1 and TRBJ2-5; maybe TRBD2 (5 bases). This CDR3 is built from 13 residues. The V end lost 3 bases, the J end lost 4 bases, and 12 bases lay between the germline ends. Germline V gene sequence: CDR1 DFQATT, CDR2 SNEGSKA (reference sequence). The CDR3 region has the DNA TGCAGTGCTAGTGAGGGCCGGGGAGAGACCCAGTACTTC. Protein: CSASEGRGETQYF.